This is a list of T cell receptor beta chains from one sample in a study of T cell changes during pregnancy in multiple sclerosis. Method: immunoSEQ multiplex PCR; TCRdb's copy keeps in-frame clones and lacks some. The data hold approximately 30,000 clones, with less than 95% observed a single time. The source material was CD8+ T cells from peripheral blood mononuclear cells, sampled before pregnancy. These receptors came from a female donor with multiple sclerosis, enrolled in a pregnancy study. Each CDR3 is given with its conserved first and last residue. A D gene is named only where the DNA matches it firmly. Size tells how often a clone was seen (once, few, many) or the class of an expanded clone, and some rows leave it out.

clone_size: NA; d_call: NA; v_call: TRBV20-1; j_call: TRBJ2-7; cdr3_nt: TGCAGTGCTAGGGCCAGCTACGAGCAGTACTTC; cdr3_aa: CSARASYEQYF
clone_size: once; d_call: TRBD1; v_call: TRBV27; j_call: TRBJ2-3; cdr3_nt: TGTGCCAGAACAGGGGGTAGCGCAGATACGCAGTATTTT; cdr3_aa: CARTGGSADTQYF
clone_size: NA; d_call: NA; v_call: TRBV27; j_call: TRBJ2-7; cdr3_nt: TGTGCCAGCAGTGCCGGGTGGTCCTACGAGCAGTACTTC; cdr3_aa: CASSAGWSYEQYF
clone_size: NA; d_call: NA; v_call: TRBV27; j_call: TRBJ1-1; cdr3_nt: TGTGCCAGCAAGGTTGGAGGGGGGAGGGTTGAAGCTTTCTTT; cdr3_aa: CASKVGGGRVEAFF
clone_size: NA; d_call: NA; v_call: TRBV27; j_call: TRBJ1-1; cdr3_nt: TGTGCCAGCAGTTTATGGGAGGGACTTAACACTGAAGCTTTCTTT; cdr3_aa: CASSLWEGLNTEAFF
clone_size: once; d_call: TRBD2; v_call: TRBV7-9; j_call: TRBJ2-3; cdr3_nt: TGTGCCAGCAGCCCGAAAGCGGGAGCTAGGTCAGATACGCAGTATTTT; cdr3_aa: CASSPKAGARSDTQYF
clone_size: NA; d_call: NA; v_call: TRBV5-6; j_call: TRBJ2-7; cdr3_nt: TGTGCCAGCAGCTCTTATTCATCCTACTACGAGCAGTACTTC; cdr3_aa: CASSSYSSYYEQYF
clone_size: NA; d_call: TRBD2; v_call: TRBV5-1; j_call: TRBJ2-7; cdr3_nt: TGCGCCAGCAGCCGGCTGCCTCCCGGGACTAGCGTATACGAGCAGTACTTC; cdr3_aa: CASSRLPPGTSVYEQYF
clone_size: NA; d_call: TRBD2; v_call: TRBV29-1; j_call: TRBJ2-7; cdr3_nt: TGCAGCGTTGATGGGCTAGCGGGAGGCCAGCCCTACGAGCAGTACTTC; cdr3_aa: CSVDGLAGGQPYEQYF
clone_size: NA; d_call: TRBD2; v_call: TRBV2; j_call: TRBJ2-3; cdr3_nt: TGTGCCAGCAATATACAGGCCTTAAGCGGGGGTCAAACAGATACGCAGTATTTT; cdr3_aa: CASNIQALSGGQTDTQYF
clone_size: NA; d_call: NA; v_call: TRBV5-5; j_call: TRBJ2-3; cdr3_nt: TGTGCCAGCAGCTTGGAGACAGTTGGGGATACGCAGTATTTT; cdr3_aa: CASSLETVGDTQYF
clone_size: NA; d_call: TRBD1; v_call: TRBV7-9; j_call: TRBJ1-1; cdr3_nt: TGTGCCAGCAGCTTAAGCCGGGACAGGGGAGCGAACACTGAAGCTTTCTTT; cdr3_aa: CASSLSRDRGANTEAFF
clone_size: NA; d_call: TRBD2; v_call: TRBV19; j_call: TRBJ2-3; cdr3_nt: TGTGCCAGTAGTATAAGCAGCGGGAGAGGGGATACGCAGTATTTT; cdr3_aa: CASSISSGRGDTQYF
clone_size: NA; d_call: TRBD1; v_call: TRBV6-5; j_call: TRBJ2-2; cdr3_nt: TGTGCCAGCAGTTACGCGACAGGGCCCGGGGAGCTGTTTTTT; cdr3_aa: CASSYATGPGELFF
clone_size: NA; d_call: TRBD2; v_call: TRBV4-3; j_call: TRBJ2-3; cdr3_nt: TGCGCCAGCAGCCAAGAACTAGCGGGGGTATCGATCACAGATACGCAGTATTTT; cdr3_aa: CASSQELAGVSITDTQYF
clone_size: NA; d_call: TRBD2; v_call: TRBV4-3; j_call: TRBJ2-3; cdr3_nt: TGCGCCAGCAGCCAAGTGATAGCGGGGTATGATACGCAGTATTTT; cdr3_aa: CASSQVIAGYDTQYF
clone_size: NA; d_call: NA; v_call: TRBV7-9; j_call: TRBJ1-2; cdr3_nt: TGTGCCAGCAGCTTAAGATCAGAACACTATGGCTACACCTTC; cdr3_aa: CASSLRSEHYGYTF
clone_size: once; d_call: TRBD2; v_call: TRBV7-6; j_call: TRBJ2-1; cdr3_nt: TGTGCCAGCAGCGCCCCCCCCCAGGTGATAGCGGGAGCCAATGAGCAGTTCTTC; cdr3_aa: CASSAPPQVIAGANEQFF
clone_size: NA; d_call: NA; v_call: TRBV13; j_call: TRBJ1-1; cdr3_nt: TGTGCCAGCAGCTTCACAGGGTTCACTGAAGCTTTCTTT; cdr3_aa: CASSFTGFTEAFF
clone_size: NA; d_call: TRBD2; v_call: TRBV27; j_call: TRBJ2-1; cdr3_nt: TGTGCCAGCAGTTTCATAGCGGGGGGTCCCAATGAGCAGTTCTTC; cdr3_aa: CASSFIAGGPNEQFF
clone_size: NA; d_call: TRBD1; v_call: TRBV5-4; j_call: TRBJ1-2; cdr3_nt: TGTGCCAGCAGCTTAGGGGGCCGGGCCCTGAACGCTAACTATGGCTACACCTTC; cdr3_aa: CASSLGGRALNANYGYTF
clone_size: NA; d_call: NA; v_call: TRBV12-5; j_call: TRBJ1-2; cdr3_nt: TGTGCTAGTGGTTCCGGACAAGGCTATGGCTACACCTTC; cdr3_aa: CASGSGQGYGYTF
clone_size: NA; d_call: NA; v_call: TRBV29-1; j_call: TRBJ1-3; cdr3_nt: TGCAGCGTTGAATATCCGGGGAGCTCTGGAAACACCATATATTTT; cdr3_aa: CSVEYPGSSGNTIYF